A single sample is the source of the 22 T cell receptor beta chains below, sequenced in a study of blood T cell repertoires in COVID-19 (TCRdb year 2020). The library came from the immunoSEQ multiplex PCR assay. The source is immuneACCESS, and TCRdb retained only in-frame sequences with V and J called. Part of the clones is not carried over; for the studies checked, unresolved V genes explain less than half of this, and the remainder is unexplained. This sample gives 75,000 to 100,000 clones in total; roughly 80% of them show up just once. Of the sample, around 11% is held by the ten largest clones. The sample was peripheral blood. The receptors here all came from a woman at least 80 years old with acute or convalescent COVID-19.

The chain couples TRBV15 to TRBJ1-4, with TRBD1 matching 9 bases. V trimming: 6 bases; J trimming: 7 bases; junction bases outside the gene matches: 12. The CDR3 contains 16 residues. Germline CDR1 LNHNV, CDR2 YYDKDF (reference sequence). The chain's CDR3 is CATSINTGGGGEKLFF. The CDR3 nucleotides read TGTGCCACCAGTATAAACACAGGGGGCGGGGGTGAAAAACTGTTTTTT.

The chain is built from TRBV5-1 and TRBJ1-2, with D hard to call. The CDR3 is 15 residues long. V lost 4 bases, J lost 3 bases, and 16 bases lay in between. Germline V gene data show CDR1 as SGHRS and CDR2 as YFSETQ. The CDR3 loop reads CASSPVARVDYGYTF. The DNA for the CDR3 is TGCGCCAGCAGCCCGGTCGCTCGGGTGGACTATGGCTACACCTTC.

V gene TRBV5-1 combines with J gene TRBJ2-5; D may be TRBD2 (5 bases). Per germline, CDR1 SGHRS and CDR2 YFSETQ. V lost 1 base and J lost 4, with 14 bases in between. This CDR3 spans 15 amino acids. CDR3: CASSLMSARGETQYF. As DNA, the CDR3 is TGCGCCAGCAGCTTGATGTCCGCTCGGGGAGAGACCCAGTACTTC.

CDR3 protein: CASSTQTGVTEAFF. For the CDR3, the DNA is TGTGCCAGCAGCACACAGACAGGGGTCACTGAAGCTTTCTTT. The chain is built from TRBV5-4 and TRBJ1-1; 8 positions agree with TRBD1. The CDR3 has 14 residues. CDR1 and CDR2 (germline): SGHNT, YYREEE (reference sequence). V was clipped by 4 bases and J by 4 bases; unmatched bases: 6.

This clone occurred once. The chain combines TRBV19 with TRBJ2-4; D is undetermined. V gave up 1 base and J gave up 3 bases, with 10 bases separating them. Germline V lookup: CDR1 LNHDA, CDR2 SQIVND (reference sequence). The CDR3 has 15 residues. The CDR3 loop reads CASSIAGSGKNIQYF. The DNA for the CDR3 is TGTGCCAGTAGTATAGCGGGTTCGGGCAAAAACATTCAGTACTTC.

The chain carries TRBV28 and TRBJ2-6, with 10 positions matching TRBD1. The germline gives CDR1 MDHEN, CDR2 SYDVKM. The V segment lost 6 bases and the J segment 1 base; nucleotides outside the gene matches: 6. The CDR3 runs to 17 residues. CDR3 in DNA: TGTGCCAGCAGAGGGGGACAGGGGCTGTCTGGGGCCAACGTCCTGACTTTC. Translated, it gives CASRGGQGLSGANVLTF.

The chain uses TRBV19 and TRBJ2-5, with 10 bases that match TRBD1. The germline CDR1 and CDR2 sequences are LNHDA and SQIVND (reference sequence). J lost 5 bases, V lost 0 bases, and 3 bases had no gene match. The CDR3 totals 15 residues. CDR3 loop: CASSIDRTGGETQYF. The CDR3 nucleotides read TGTGCCAGTAGTATAGACCGGACAGGGGGTGAGACCCAGTACTTC.

The J gene is TRBJ1-3, the V gene TRBV24-1; 9 nucleotides match TRBD1. V shed 4 bases, J shed 0 bases, and the junction held 6 bases outside the gene matches. This CDR3 region has 17 residues. CDR1 and CDR2 from the germline V gene are KGHDR and SFDVKD. The chain's CDR3 is CATSDTGTGTSGNTIYF. CDR3 DNA: TGTGCCACCAGTGACACCGGGACAGGGACCTCTGGAAACACCATATATTTT.

The J gene is TRBJ1-1, the V gene TRBV7-2; TRBD1 might be the D (6 bases). The V end lost 5 bases, the J end lost 1 base, and 11 bases lay between the germline ends. The CDR3 is made up of 14 amino acids. Germline V gives CDR1 SGHTA, CDR2 FQGNSA. The CDR3 nucleotides read TGTGCCAGCAGCCCGGGACAAGCGAACACTGAAGCTTTCTTT. This sequence encodes CASSPGQANTEAFF.

V usage is TRBV7-3 and J usage is TRBJ2-2; 10 positions agree with TRBD1. This CDR3 region has 16 residues. Germline-derived CDR1 and CDR2 are SGHTA and FQGTGA. The V segment lost 5 bases and the J segment 5 bases; nucleotides outside the gene matches: 8. CDR3 protein: CASSPRTGGTTGELFF. CDR3 in DNA: TGTGCCAGCAGCCCCCGGACAGGGGGAACGACCGGGGAGCTGTTTTTT.

The rearrangement uses TRBV7-2 and TRBJ2-5; a weak D match, TRBD2 (7 bases). V was trimmed by 3 bases and J by 7 bases, leaving 18 bases between them. CDR1 is SGHTA, CDR2 FQGNSA, per germline. The CDR3 consists of 15 residues. This chain's CDR3 is CASSLGFGGQGTQYF. DNA for the CDR3: TGTGCCAGCAGCTTGGGGTTCGGGGGGCAGGGGACCCAGTACTTC.

The chain is built from TRBV7-2 and TRBJ2-5, with 11 nucleotides matching TRBD2. The CDR3 is 13 residues long. CDR1 is SGHTA and CDR2 is FQGNSA in the germline V gene. The ends lost 1 base at V and 9 bases at J; junction bases unmatched: 1. The CDR3 protein is CASSLDSGGAQYF. CDR3 sequence (DNA): TGTGCCAGCAGCTTAGATAGCGGGGGGGCCCAGTACTTC.

This clone was observed a handful of times. This chain uses TRBV29-1 with TRBJ1-1, with a weak D call TRBD1 (5 bases). Between the trimmed V and J ends, which lost 7 bases and 0 bases, there was a span of 12 bases. This CDR3 contains 13 residues. The germline gives CDR1 SQVTM, CDR2 ANQGSEA. Here the CDR3 reads CSGVRGVNTEAFF. The DNA for the CDR3 is TGCAGCGGCGTTCGGGGGGTGAACACTGAAGCTTTCTTT.

The J gene is TRBJ2-4, the V gene TRBV10-3; TRBD1 matches at 7 bases. The CDR3 length is 12 residues. Germline assignment: CDR1 ENHRY and CDR2 SYGVKD. Germline trimming cut 10 bases from V and 15 bases from J; bases unmatched to any gene: 15. The DNA for the CDR3 is TGTGCCACTGCCCCGGAAGGGGGCGGTTTGTACTTC. Amino acid sequence: CATAPEGGGLYF.

The J gene is TRBJ2-1, the V gene TRBV10-1, with a tentative D call TRBD1 (6 bases). V lost 0 bases to trimming and J lost 0 bases, with 9 bases between them. The CDR3 is 16 residues long. From germline, CDR1 is WNHNN and CDR2 SYGVQD (reference sequence). The CDR3 sequence: CASSESGAASYNEQFF. CDR3 bases: TGCGCCAGCAGTGAGTCGGGGGCAGCCTCCTACAATGAGCAGTTCTTC.

The sample holds one count of this clone. This chain connects TRBV10-1 to TRBJ1-1; D is perhaps TRBD1 (6 bases). Between the trimmed V and J ends, which lost 5 bases and 1 base, there was a span of 8 bases. Looked up from germline, CDR1 is WNHNN and CDR2 is SYGVQD (reference sequence). This CDR3 comprises 13 residues. In DNA, the CDR3 is TGCGCCAGCAGTAAGGACAGGAACACTGAAGCTTTCTTT. Amino acids: CASSKDRNTEAFF.

The chain joins TRBV10-3 to TRBJ1-2; D possibly corresponds to TRBD1 (6 bases). Germline CDR1 is ENHRY and CDR2 is SYGVKD. The V end lost 5 bases, the J end lost 5 bases, and 18 bases lay between the germline ends. The CDR3 runs to 15 residues. The CDR3 here is CAISLSQGSAYGYTF. The CDR3 nucleotides read TGTGCCATCAGTTTAAGTCAGGGGAGTGCTTATGGCTACACCTTC.

This clone was seen only once. This chain connects TRBV2 to TRBJ2-1; D possibly corresponds to TRBD1 (6 bases). Trimming removed 6 bases at V and 9 bases at J, with 15 bases between. The germline V gene has CDR1 SNHLY and CDR2 FYNNEI. The CDR3 runs to 13 residues. CDR3 in amino acids: CASSFTGFVEQFF. The DNA for the CDR3 is TGTGCCAGCAGCTTCACAGGGTTTGTTGAGCAGTTCTTC.

V and J are TRBV7-2 and TRBJ1-6; D unresolved. Germline-derived CDR1 and CDR2 are SGHTA and FQGNSA. The V end lost 1 base, the J end lost 7 bases, and 8 bases lay between the germline ends. This CDR3 has 14 residues. CDR3 bases: TGTGCCAGCAGCTTAGAGGCGGTGAATTCACCCCTCCACTTT. Translating it yields CASSLEAVNSPLHF.

The rearrangement uses TRBV24-1 and TRBJ2-5; 9 positions agree with TRBD1. The CDR3 covers 12 residues. Germline CDR1 reads KGHDR; CDR2 reads SFDVKD. The junction had 3 bases not matched to a gene; V was cut back by 9 bases and J by 5 bases. This CDR3 is CATYRGPETQYF. CDR3 nucleotide sequence: TGTGCCACCTACAGGGGGCCGGAGACCCAGTACTTC.

DNA for the CDR3: TGTGCCAGCTCACCTTTCCGGACAGTAACCGATCAGCCCCAGCATTTT. It encodes CASSPFRTVTDQPQHF. The rearrangement uses TRBV18 and TRBJ1-5; D is possibly TRBD1 (6 bases). Germline V lookup: CDR1 KGHSH, CDR2 LQKENI. V lost 3 bases, J lost 5 bases, and 17 bases lay in between. The CDR3 is 16 amino acids.

The rearrangement joins TRBV6-1 to TRBJ1-5, with D possibly TRBD1 on 6 matching bases. From germline, CDR1 is MNHNS and CDR2 SASEGT. The CDR3 runs 13 residues. Trimming removed 3 bases from V and 6 bases from J, with 9 bases in between. Here the CDR3 reads CASSEDRSQPQHF. The CDR3 DNA sequence: TGTGCCAGCAGTGAGGACAGAAGTCAGCCCCAGCATTTT.